This T cell receptor (beta chain) was sequenced for a study of cytomegalovirus exposure and HLA in healthy donors. General study findings and limits: A classifier reportedly called cytomegalovirus status with high sensitivity and specificity. The CMV antigen specificity of a few CMV-associated chains was confirmed through in vitro analysis.

Points on this clone: The antigen is unknown.

Looked up from germline, CDR1 is KGHSH and CDR2 is LQKENI. The V end was cut by 1 base, the J end by 8 bases, with 17 bases between. The CDR3 is 16 residues long. Using immunoSEQ multiplex PCR, the repertoire was profiled, and TCRdb retains in-frame clones only, with some absent. The sample contains around 160,000 clones, around four fifths of which appear only once. The gene calls are TRBV18 and TRBJ1-4; no reliable D call. Sequenced sample: PBMCs. This TCR derives from a man aged 25-45 years in good health and CMV-seropositive. DNA of the CDR3: TGTGCCAGCTCACCACAGAGGGCTCCGAAGGGAGAAAAACTGTTTTTT. Translating gives CASSPQRAPKGEKLFF.